The rows below give T cell receptor beta chains drawn from one sample of a study of shared clonotypes between healthy human individuals. The assay was immunoSEQ multiplex PCR, and TCRdb's table has in-frame clones only and misses some. This table has some 1.1 million clones, approximately 77% appearing once. Specimen: memory CD4+ T cells from PBMCs. These TCRs come from a man aged 18-30 years in good health. Some clones in this sample may be carry-over from other donors' samples. Both conserved end residues are part of each CDR3. The D gene is left open where the match is weak. The listing skips clone size in some rows; elsewhere it reads once, few, many or a size class.

abundance: .
j_gene: TRBJ1-4
d_gene: TRBD1
v_gene: TRBV4-3
CDR3nt: TGCGCCAGCAGCCGAGACGCGACAGGGATAAATGAAAAACTGTTTTTT
CDR3aa: CASSRDATGINEKLFF

abundance: .
j_gene: TRBJ1-2
d_gene: .
v_gene: TRBV7-2
CDR3nt: TGTGCCAGCAGCTTAATCCCGACAGTAGAAGGCTACACCTTC
CDR3aa: CASSLIPTVEGYTF

abundance: .
j_gene: TRBJ1-1
d_gene: .
v_gene: TRBV28
CDR3nt: TGTGCCAGCAGCTCGGGTCACACTGAAGCTTTCTTT
CDR3aa: CASSSGHTEAFF

abundance: .
j_gene: TRBJ1-2
d_gene: TRBD1
v_gene: TRBV19
CDR3nt: TGTGCCAGTAGTATAGACCCGACAGGGGGCTACACCTTC
CDR3aa: CASSIDPTGGYTF

abundance: once
j_gene: TRBJ1-3
d_gene: .
v_gene: TRBV6-5
CDR3nt: TGTGCCAGCAGGAGCCCGTCTGGAAACACCATATATTTT
CDR3aa: CASRSPSGNTIYF

abundance: .
j_gene: TRBJ1-5
d_gene: TRBD1
v_gene: TRBV18
CDR3nt: TGTGCCAGCTCACCAGGACAGGGGGCTCAGCCCCAGCATTTT
CDR3aa: CASSPGQGAQPQHF

abundance: few
j_gene: TRBJ2-2
d_gene: .
v_gene: TRBV2
CDR3nt: TGTGCCAGCAGCGCAGAGGCCGGGGAGCTGTTTTTT
CDR3aa: CASSAEAGELFF

abundance: .
j_gene: TRBJ2-7
d_gene: TRBD2
v_gene: TRBV7-9
CDR3nt: TGTGCCAGCAGCTCCGGACTAGCGGGAGCCTACGAGCAGTACTTC
CDR3aa: CASSSGLAGAYEQYF

abundance: .
j_gene: TRBJ2-1
d_gene: TRBD1
v_gene: TRBV7-9
CDR3nt: TGTGCCAGCAGGGGGACAGGGGGCGGTCTGAATGAGCAGTTCTTC
CDR3aa: CASRGTGGGLNEQFF

abundance: .
j_gene: TRBJ2-5
d_gene: TRBD1
v_gene: TRBV2
CDR3nt: TGTGCCAGCAGTGGACAGGGGGCAAAAGGTCGCCAGTACTTC
CDR3aa: CASSGQGAKGRQYF

abundance: once
j_gene: TRBJ2-1
d_gene: TRBD2
v_gene: TRBV5-1
CDR3nt: TGCGCCAGCAGCATAGGTGGGGGACTAGCTTTGGGTAACAATGAGCAGTTCTTC
CDR3aa: CASSIGGGLALGNNEQFF

abundance: .
j_gene: TRBJ2-1
d_gene: TRBD2
v_gene: TRBV27
CDR3nt: TGTGCCAGCAGTCTAGCGGGACGTCGAAATGAGCAGTTCTTC
CDR3aa: CASSLAGRRNEQFF

abundance: .
j_gene: TRBJ2-2
d_gene: TRBD1
v_gene: TRBV18
CDR3nt: TGTGCCAGCTCACCCACCGGGACAGGGTCAACCGGGGAGCTGTTTTTT
CDR3aa: CASSPTGTGSTGELFF

abundance: .
j_gene: TRBJ1-5
d_gene: TRBD1
v_gene: TRBV6-1
CDR3nt: TGTGCCAGCAGCCGGACAGGTAATCAGCCCCAGCATTTT
CDR3aa: CASSRTGNQPQHF

abundance: few
j_gene: TRBJ1-1
d_gene: .
v_gene: TRBV5-8
CDR3nt: TGTGCCAGCATCTTATGGGACGAGGCTTTCTTT
CDR3aa: CASILWDEAFF

abundance: .
j_gene: TRBJ1-1
d_gene: TRBD1
v_gene: TRBV7-3
CDR3nt: TGTGCCAGCAGCTTAGGGGGACAGACTGAAGCTTTCTTT
CDR3aa: CASSLGGQTEAFF

abundance: .
j_gene: TRBJ1-2
d_gene: .
v_gene: TRBV18
CDR3nt: TGTGCCAGCTCCGAGGGGCAGGGAATCTCCTATGGCTACACCTTC
CDR3aa: CASSEGQGISYGYTF

abundance: .
j_gene: TRBJ2-1
d_gene: .
v_gene: TRBV28
CDR3nt: TGTGCCAGCAGTTCTCTTCACTACGATGGGGATGAGCAGTTCTTC
CDR3aa: CASSSLHYDGDEQFF

abundance: .
j_gene: TRBJ1-2
d_gene: .
v_gene: TRBV7-9
CDR3nt: TGTGCCAGCAGCCGACCGGGTTCCGGCTACACCTTC
CDR3aa: CASSRPGSGYTF

abundance: .
j_gene: TRBJ2-6
d_gene: .
v_gene: TRBV5-1
CDR3nt: TGCGCCAGCGCCGGGGGCTCTGGGGCCAACGTCCTGACTTTC
CDR3aa: CASAGGSGANVLTF

abundance: .
j_gene: TRBJ1-1
d_gene: .
v_gene: TRBV15
CDR3nt: TGTGCCACCAGCAAGGGTGCCGGGACTGAAGCTTTCTTT
CDR3aa: CATSKGAGTEAFF

abundance: .
j_gene: TRBJ2-7
d_gene: .
v_gene: TRBV11-2
CDR3nt: TGTGCCAGCAGCTCGTTGACAGAGCCATACGAGCAGTACTTC
CDR3aa: CASSSLTEPYEQYF

abundance: few
j_gene: TRBJ1-5
d_gene: .
v_gene: TRBV18
CDR3nt: TGTGCCAGCTCACTGGGTCTCGGCAATCAGCCCCAGCATTTT
CDR3aa: CASSLGLGNQPQHF

abundance: .
j_gene: TRBJ1-1
d_gene: .
v_gene: TRBV10-3
CDR3nt: TGTGCCATCAGTGAGTCGACGGGGGTTACTGAAGCTTTCTTT
CDR3aa: CAISESTGVTEAFF

abundance: .
j_gene: TRBJ2-1
d_gene: TRBD1
v_gene: TRBV27
CDR3nt: TGTGCCAGCAGTTTAGGACAGGGTAGGCACAATGAGCAGTTCTTC
CDR3aa: CASSLGQGRHNEQFF

abundance: .
j_gene: TRBJ2-1
d_gene: TRBD1
v_gene: TRBV5-1
CDR3nt: TGCGCCAGCAGCCCCGGACAGGGGGTACCCGACAATGAGCAGTTCTTC
CDR3aa: CASSPGQGVPDNEQFF

abundance: once
j_gene: TRBJ2-7
d_gene: TRBD1
v_gene: TRBV9
CDR3nt: TGTGCCAGCAGCGAGGGGATTCGACAGGGATCCTACGAGCAGTACTTC
CDR3aa: CASSEGIRQGSYEQYF

abundance: once
j_gene: TRBJ2-7
d_gene: TRBD2
v_gene: TRBV11-2
CDR3nt: TGTGCCAGCAGTCCGGGACTAGCGGGGCTAACCTACGAGCAGTACTTC
CDR3aa: CASSPGLAGLTYEQYF

abundance: .
j_gene: TRBJ1-3
d_gene: .
v_gene: TRBV5-1
CDR3nt: TGCGCCAGCAGCTCAACAGGGTATTCTGGAAACACCATATATTTT
CDR3aa: CASSSTGYSGNTIYF

abundance: .
j_gene: TRBJ2-1
d_gene: TRBD2
v_gene: TRBV11-2
CDR3nt: TGTGCCAGCAGTCCTAGCGGGAGCGGGGGCAATGAGCAGTTCTTC
CDR3aa: CASSPSGSGGNEQFF

abundance: few
j_gene: TRBJ2-2
d_gene: .
v_gene: TRBV11-3
CDR3nt: TGTGCCAGCAGCTTAGATAGCAGGACCGGGGAGCTGTTTTTT
CDR3aa: CASSLDSRTGELFF

abundance: few
j_gene: TRBJ1-4
d_gene: TRBD1
v_gene: TRBV5-4
CDR3nt: TGTGCCAGCAGTTCTGGCAGGGGGGCTAATGAAAAACTGTTTTTT
CDR3aa: CASSSGRGANEKLFF

abundance: .
j_gene: TRBJ1-3
d_gene: TRBD1
v_gene: TRBV6-1
CDR3nt: TGTGCCAGCAAGACAGGGGCTGGAAACACCATATATTTT
CDR3aa: CASKTGAGNTIYF

abundance: .
j_gene: TRBJ2-3
d_gene: TRBD2
v_gene: TRBV7-6
CDR3nt: TGTGCCAGCAGCTTAGCGAGGAGCGGGAGGGCTACAGATACGCAGTATTTT
CDR3aa: CASSLARSGRATDTQYF

abundance: few
j_gene: TRBJ1-3
d_gene: .
v_gene: TRBV14
CDR3nt: TGTGCCAGCAGCCAAGTCAGGGGCAACACCATATATTTT
CDR3aa: CASSQVRGNTIYF

abundance: .
j_gene: TRBJ1-5
d_gene: TRBD1
v_gene: TRBV19
CDR3nt: TGTGCCAGTAGCTGGGGGACAGCCGGGTACAAATCAATAAGCAATCAGCCCCAGCATTTT
CDR3aa: CASSWGTAGYKSISNQPQHF

abundance: .
j_gene: TRBJ1-2
d_gene: .
v_gene: TRBV30
CDR3nt: TGTGCCTGGAGTTACCCGGGGAGGGTTAACTATGGCTACACCTTC
CDR3aa: CAWSYPGRVNYGYTF

abundance: .
j_gene: TRBJ2-1
d_gene: .
v_gene: TRBV28
CDR3nt: TGTGCCACCGGGACGGGTGAGCAGTTCTTC
CDR3aa: CATGTGEQFF

abundance: .
j_gene: TRBJ2-1
d_gene: TRBD2
v_gene: TRBV7-3
CDR3nt: TGTGCCAGCAGCTTTGCGGGAGTAACGGGTGAGCAGTTCTTC
CDR3aa: CASSFAGVTGEQFF

abundance: .
j_gene: TRBJ1-3
d_gene: .
v_gene: TRBV2
CDR3nt: TGTGCCAGTACTAATCTACACGGAAACACCATATATTTT
CDR3aa: CASTNLHGNTIYF

abundance: .
j_gene: TRBJ1-1
d_gene: TRBD1
v_gene: TRBV7-3
CDR3nt: TGTGCCAGCAGCTACCTAGGACAGGTCAACACTGAAGCTTTCTTT
CDR3aa: CASSYLGQVNTEAFF

abundance: .
j_gene: TRBJ2-7
d_gene: .
v_gene: TRBV19
CDR3nt: TGTGCCAGTAAGAATCAGGGCACTGACCGCTACGAGCAGTACTTC
CDR3aa: CASKNQGTDRYEQYF

abundance: .
j_gene: TRBJ2-6
d_gene: .
v_gene: TRBV7-3
CDR3nt: TGTGCCAGCAGCTTAAACAGGGCTGGGGCCAACGTCCTGACTTTC
CDR3aa: CASSLNRAGANVLTF

abundance: .
j_gene: TRBJ2-2
d_gene: TRBD1
v_gene: TRBV10-2
CDR3nt: TGCGCCAGCAGTCTTACAGGGGCCACCGGGGAGCTGTTTTTT
CDR3aa: CASSLTGATGELFF

abundance: .
j_gene: TRBJ2-7
d_gene: .
v_gene: TRBV5-1
CDR3nt: TGCGCCAGCAGCCTTCAGCCGGGGACGGCCTCCTACGAGCAGTACTTC
CDR3aa: CASSLQPGTASYEQYF

abundance: many
j_gene: TRBJ1-3
d_gene: .
v_gene: TRBV27
CDR3nt: TGTGCCAGCAGTGACAGGAGGGACACCATATATTTT
CDR3aa: CASSDRRDTIYF

abundance: .
j_gene: TRBJ2-7
d_gene: .
v_gene: TRBV7-9
CDR3nt: TGTGCCAGCAGCCCAGGGAGGATTGGTTCCTACGAGCAGTACTTC
CDR3aa: CASSPGRIGSYEQYF

abundance: few
j_gene: TRBJ1-4
d_gene: TRBD1
v_gene: TRBV4-1
CDR3nt: TGCGCCAGCAGCCAAGGACAGGGGGGGACTTTTGAAAAACTGTTTTTT
CDR3aa: CASSQGQGGTFEKLFF

abundance: .
j_gene: TRBJ1-5
d_gene: .
v_gene: TRBV6-1
CDR3nt: TGTGCCAGCAGTCCGGACGCCAGCAATCAGCCCCAGCATTTT
CDR3aa: CASSPDASNQPQHF

abundance: once
j_gene: TRBJ2-3
d_gene: .
v_gene: TRBV6-5
CDR3nt: TGTGCCAGCAGTTACCCTAGTAAACCGGTAGATACGCAGTATTTT
CDR3aa: CASSYPSKPVDTQYF

abundance: .
j_gene: TRBJ2-1
d_gene: TRBD1
v_gene: TRBV7-6
CDR3nt: TGTGCCAGCAGAGTCTCAGGGACAGACGAGCAGTTCTTC
CDR3aa: CASRVSGTDEQFF

abundance: .
j_gene: TRBJ2-7
d_gene: TRBD2
v_gene: TRBV7-9
CDR3nt: TGTGCCAGCAGCTCGGGACTAGCGGGAGGATCCGAGCAGTACTTC
CDR3aa: CASSSGLAGGSEQYF

abundance: .
j_gene: TRBJ2-5
d_gene: .
v_gene: TRBV7-3
CDR3nt: TGTGCCAGCAGCTTGGGCAGCCAGGGCGAGACCCAGTACTTC
CDR3aa: CASSLGSQGETQYF

abundance: .
j_gene: TRBJ1-2
d_gene: TRBD1
v_gene: TRBV6-6
CDR3nt: TGTGCCAGCAGTTCCTCAGACAGGGGCGAAGGCTACACCTTC
CDR3aa: CASSSSDRGEGYTF

abundance: .
j_gene: TRBJ2-1
d_gene: .
v_gene: TRBV14
CDR3nt: TGTGCCAGCAGCCCTTCCTTGGCCACTCCTCGGTTCTTC
CDR3aa: CASSPSLATPRFF